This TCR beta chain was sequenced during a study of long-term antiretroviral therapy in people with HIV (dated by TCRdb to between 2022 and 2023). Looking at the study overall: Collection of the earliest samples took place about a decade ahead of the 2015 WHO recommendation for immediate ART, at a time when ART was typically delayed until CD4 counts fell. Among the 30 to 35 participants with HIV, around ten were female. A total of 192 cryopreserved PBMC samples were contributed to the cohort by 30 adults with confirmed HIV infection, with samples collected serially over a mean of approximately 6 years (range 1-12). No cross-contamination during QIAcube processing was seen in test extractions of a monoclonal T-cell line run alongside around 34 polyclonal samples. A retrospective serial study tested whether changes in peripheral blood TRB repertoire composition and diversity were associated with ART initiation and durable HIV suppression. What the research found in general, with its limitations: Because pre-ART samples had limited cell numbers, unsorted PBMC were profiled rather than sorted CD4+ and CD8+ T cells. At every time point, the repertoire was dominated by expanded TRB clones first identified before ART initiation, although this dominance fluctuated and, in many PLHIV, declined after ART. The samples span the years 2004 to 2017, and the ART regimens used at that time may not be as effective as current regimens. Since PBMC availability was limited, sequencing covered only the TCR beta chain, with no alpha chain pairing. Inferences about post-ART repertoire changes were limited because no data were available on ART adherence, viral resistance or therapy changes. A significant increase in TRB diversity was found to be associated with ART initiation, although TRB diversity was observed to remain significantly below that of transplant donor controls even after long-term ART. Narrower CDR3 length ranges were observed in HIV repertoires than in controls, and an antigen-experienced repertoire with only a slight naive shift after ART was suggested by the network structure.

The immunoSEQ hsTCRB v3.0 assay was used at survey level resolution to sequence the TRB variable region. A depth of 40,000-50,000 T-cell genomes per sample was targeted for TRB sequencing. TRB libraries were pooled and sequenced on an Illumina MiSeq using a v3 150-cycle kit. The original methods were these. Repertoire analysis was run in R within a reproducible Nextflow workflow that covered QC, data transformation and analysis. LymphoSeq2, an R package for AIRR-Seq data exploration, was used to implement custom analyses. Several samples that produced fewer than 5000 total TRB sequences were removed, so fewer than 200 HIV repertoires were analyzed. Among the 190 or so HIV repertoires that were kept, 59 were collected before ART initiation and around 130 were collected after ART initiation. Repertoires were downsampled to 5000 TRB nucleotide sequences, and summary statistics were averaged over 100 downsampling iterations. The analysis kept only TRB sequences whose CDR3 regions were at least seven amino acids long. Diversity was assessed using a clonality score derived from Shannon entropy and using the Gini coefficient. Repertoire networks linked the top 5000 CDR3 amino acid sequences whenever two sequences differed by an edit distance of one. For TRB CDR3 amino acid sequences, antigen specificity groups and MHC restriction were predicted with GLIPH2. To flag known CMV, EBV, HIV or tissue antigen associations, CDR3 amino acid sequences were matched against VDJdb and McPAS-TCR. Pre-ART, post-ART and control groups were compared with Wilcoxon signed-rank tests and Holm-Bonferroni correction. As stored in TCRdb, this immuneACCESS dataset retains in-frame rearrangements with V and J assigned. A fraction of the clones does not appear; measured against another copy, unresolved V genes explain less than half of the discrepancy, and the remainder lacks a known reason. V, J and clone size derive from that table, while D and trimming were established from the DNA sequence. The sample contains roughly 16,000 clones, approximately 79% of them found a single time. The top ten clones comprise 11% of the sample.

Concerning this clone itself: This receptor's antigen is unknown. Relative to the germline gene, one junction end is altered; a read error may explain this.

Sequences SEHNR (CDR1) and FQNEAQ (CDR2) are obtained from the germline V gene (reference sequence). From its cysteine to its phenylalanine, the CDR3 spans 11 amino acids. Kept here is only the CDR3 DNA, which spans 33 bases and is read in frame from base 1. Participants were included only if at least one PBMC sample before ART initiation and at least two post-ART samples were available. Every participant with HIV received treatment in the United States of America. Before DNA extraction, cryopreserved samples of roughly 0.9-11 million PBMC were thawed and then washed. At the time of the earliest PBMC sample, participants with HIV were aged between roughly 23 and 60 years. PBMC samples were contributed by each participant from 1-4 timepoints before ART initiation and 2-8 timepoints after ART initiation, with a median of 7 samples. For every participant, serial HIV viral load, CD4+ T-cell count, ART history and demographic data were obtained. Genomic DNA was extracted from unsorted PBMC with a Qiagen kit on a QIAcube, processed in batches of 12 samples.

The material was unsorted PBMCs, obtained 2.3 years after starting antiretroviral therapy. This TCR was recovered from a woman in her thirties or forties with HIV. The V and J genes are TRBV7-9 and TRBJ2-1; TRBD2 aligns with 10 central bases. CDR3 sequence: CASSHSGTSVF. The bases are TGTGCCAGCAGCCACTCCGGGACTAGCGTCTTC.